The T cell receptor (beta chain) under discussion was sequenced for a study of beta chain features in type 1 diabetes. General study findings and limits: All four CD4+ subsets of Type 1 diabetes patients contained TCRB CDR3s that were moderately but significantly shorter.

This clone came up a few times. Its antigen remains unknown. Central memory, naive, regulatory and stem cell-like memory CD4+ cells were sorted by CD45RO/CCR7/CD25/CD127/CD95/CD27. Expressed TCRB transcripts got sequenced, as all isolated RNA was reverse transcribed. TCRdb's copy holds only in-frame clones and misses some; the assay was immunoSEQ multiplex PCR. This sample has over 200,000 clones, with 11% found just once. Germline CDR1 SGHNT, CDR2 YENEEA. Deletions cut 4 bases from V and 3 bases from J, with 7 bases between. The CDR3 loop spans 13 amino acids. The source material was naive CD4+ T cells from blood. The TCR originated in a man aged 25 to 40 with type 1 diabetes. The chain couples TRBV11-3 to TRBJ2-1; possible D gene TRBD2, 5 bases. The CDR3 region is CASSSDYYNEQFF. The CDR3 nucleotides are TGTGCCAGCAGCTCTGACTACTACAATGAGCAGTTCTTC.